This TCR beta chain appears in the sequencing data of a study of T cell repertoires in cytomegalovirus infection. About the research overall: It was the public TCR beta signatures that indicated both CMV infection and matching HLA type. General study findings and limits: Dominant in the ex vivo response were TCR beta clonotypes restricted by HLA-C and specific for CMV. Cumulative frequency of public TCR beta families picked out carriers of CMV plus the relevant HLA.

This clonotype was found a few times. Its antigen is undetermined. Germline CDR1 reads MNHEY; CDR2 reads SMNVEV (reference sequence). Trimming shortened V by 4 bases and J by 4 bases, and 13 bases separated the two germline ends. The CDR3 totals 14 residues. MiXCR, applied by TCRdb to the reads, yields one record per CDR3 protein. The sample lists some 680,000 distinct CDR3 sequences, about 40% occurring once. This rearrangement joins TRBV27 to TRBJ1-2; D is unresolved. Sequencing was performed on PBMCs. The sequence was obtained from a human donor in good health (CMV status not recorded). Some clones in this sample may be carry-over from other donors' samples. CDR3 coding DNA: TGTGCCAGCAGTTCCCGTAGTAGGACCTATGGCTACACCTTC. Its protein is CASSSRSRTYGYTF.